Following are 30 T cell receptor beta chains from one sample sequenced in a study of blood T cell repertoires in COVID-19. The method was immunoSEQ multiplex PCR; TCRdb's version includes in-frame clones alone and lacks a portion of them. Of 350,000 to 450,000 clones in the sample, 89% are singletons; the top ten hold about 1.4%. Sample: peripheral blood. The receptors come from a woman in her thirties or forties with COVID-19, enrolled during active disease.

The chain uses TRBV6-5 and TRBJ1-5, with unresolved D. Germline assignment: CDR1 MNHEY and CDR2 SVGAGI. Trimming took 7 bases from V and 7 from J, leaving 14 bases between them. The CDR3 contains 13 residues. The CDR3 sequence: CASTSMGGQPQHF. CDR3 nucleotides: TGTGCCAGCACAAGCATGGGAGGACAGCCCCAGCATTTT.

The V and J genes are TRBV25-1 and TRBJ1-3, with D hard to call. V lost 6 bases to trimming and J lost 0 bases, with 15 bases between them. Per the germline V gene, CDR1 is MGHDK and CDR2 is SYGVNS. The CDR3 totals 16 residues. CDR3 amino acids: CASRPRGYGSGNTIYF. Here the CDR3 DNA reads TGTGCCAGCAGACCGAGAGGGTACGGCTCTGGAAACACCATATATTTT.

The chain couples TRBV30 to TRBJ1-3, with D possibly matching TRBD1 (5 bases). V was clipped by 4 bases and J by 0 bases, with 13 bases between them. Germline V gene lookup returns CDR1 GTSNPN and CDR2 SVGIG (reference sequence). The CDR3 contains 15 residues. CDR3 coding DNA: TGTGCCTGGACATCTAAGGGGATCTCTGGAAACACCATATATTTT. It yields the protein CAWTSKGISGNTIYF.

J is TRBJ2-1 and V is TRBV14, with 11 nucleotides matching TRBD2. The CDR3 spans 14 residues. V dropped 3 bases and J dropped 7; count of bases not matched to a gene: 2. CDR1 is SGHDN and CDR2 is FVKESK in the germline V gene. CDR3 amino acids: CASSQLAGGNEQFF. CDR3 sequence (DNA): TGTGCCAGCAGCCAGCTAGCGGGAGGTAATGAGCAGTTCTTC.

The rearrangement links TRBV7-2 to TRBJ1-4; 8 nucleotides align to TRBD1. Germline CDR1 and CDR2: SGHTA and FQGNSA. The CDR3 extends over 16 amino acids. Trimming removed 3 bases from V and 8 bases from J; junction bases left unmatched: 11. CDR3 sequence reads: CASSLIIGTGVEKLFF. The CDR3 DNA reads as TGTGCCAGCAGCTTGATAATCGGGACAGGAGTCGAAAAACTGTTTTTT.

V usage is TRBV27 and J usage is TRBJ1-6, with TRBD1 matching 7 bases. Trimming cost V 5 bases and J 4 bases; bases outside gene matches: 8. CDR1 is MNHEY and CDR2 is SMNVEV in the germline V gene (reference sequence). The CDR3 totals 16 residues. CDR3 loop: CASSLAPTGYNSPLHF. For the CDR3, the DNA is TGTGCCAGCAGTCTGGCGCCGACAGGGTATAATTCACCCCTCCACTTT.

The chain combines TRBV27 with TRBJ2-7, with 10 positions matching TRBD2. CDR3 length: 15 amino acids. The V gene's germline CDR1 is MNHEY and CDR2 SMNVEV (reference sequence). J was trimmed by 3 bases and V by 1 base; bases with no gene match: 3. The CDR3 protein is CASSLWASGSYEQYF. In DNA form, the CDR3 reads TGTGCCAGCAGTTTATGGGCTAGCGGGAGCTACGAGCAGTACTTC.

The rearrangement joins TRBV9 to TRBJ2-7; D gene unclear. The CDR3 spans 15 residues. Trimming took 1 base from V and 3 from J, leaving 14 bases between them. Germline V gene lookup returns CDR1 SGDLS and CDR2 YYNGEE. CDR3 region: CASSVFDSVDYEQYF. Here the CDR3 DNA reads TGTGCCAGCAGCGTATTTGACTCGGTTGACTACGAGCAGTACTTC.

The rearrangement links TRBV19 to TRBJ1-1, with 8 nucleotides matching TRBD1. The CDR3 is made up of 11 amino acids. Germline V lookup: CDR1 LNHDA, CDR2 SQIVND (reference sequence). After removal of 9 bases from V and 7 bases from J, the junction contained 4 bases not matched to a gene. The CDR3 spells CASQDRVEAFF. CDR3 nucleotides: TGTGCCAGCCAGGACAGGGTTGAAGCTTTCTTT. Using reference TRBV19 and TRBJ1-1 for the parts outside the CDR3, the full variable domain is DGGITQSPKYLFRKEGQNVTLSCEQNLNHDAMYWYRQDPGQGLRLIYYSQIVNDFQKGDIAEGYSVSREKKESFPLTVTSAQKNPTAFYLCASQDRVEAFFGQGTRLTVV.

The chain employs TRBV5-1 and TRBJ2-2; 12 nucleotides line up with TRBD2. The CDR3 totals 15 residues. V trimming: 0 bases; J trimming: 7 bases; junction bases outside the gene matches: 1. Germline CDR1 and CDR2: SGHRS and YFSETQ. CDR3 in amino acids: CASSLGLAGVGELFF. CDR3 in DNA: TGCGCCAGCAGCTTGGGACTAGCGGGGGTCGGGGAGCTGTTTTTT.

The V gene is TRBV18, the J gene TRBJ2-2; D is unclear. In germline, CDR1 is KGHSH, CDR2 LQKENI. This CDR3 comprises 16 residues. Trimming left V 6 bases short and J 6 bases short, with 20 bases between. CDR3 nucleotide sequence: TGTGCCAGCTCCTCCTTTTTGGGCCCTCGGTCCGGGGAGCTGTTTTTT. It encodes CASSSFLGPRSGELFF. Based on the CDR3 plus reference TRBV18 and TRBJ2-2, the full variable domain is NAGVMQNPRHLVRRRGQEARLRCSPMKGHSHVYWYRQLPEEGLKFMVYLQKENIIDESGMPKERFSAEFPKEGPSILRIQQVVRGDSAAYFCASSSFLGPRSGELFFGEGSRLTVL.

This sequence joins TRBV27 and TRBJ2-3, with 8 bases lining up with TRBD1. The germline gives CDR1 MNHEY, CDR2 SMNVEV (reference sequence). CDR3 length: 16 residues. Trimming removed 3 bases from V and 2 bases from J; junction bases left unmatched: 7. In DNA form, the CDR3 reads TGTGCCAGCAGTTTTCGCGGACAGGGACTCACAGATACGCAGTATTTT. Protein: CASSFRGQGLTDTQYF.

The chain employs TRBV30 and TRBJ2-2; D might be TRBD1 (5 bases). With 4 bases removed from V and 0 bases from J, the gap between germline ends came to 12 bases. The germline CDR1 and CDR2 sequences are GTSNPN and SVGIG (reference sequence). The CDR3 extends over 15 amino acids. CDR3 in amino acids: CAWTDIPANTGELFF. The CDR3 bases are TGTGCCTGGACGGACATACCCGCGAACACCGGGGAGCTGTTTTTT.

The CDR3 reads CASRQGEGTEAFF. DNA for the CDR3: TGTGCCAGCAGACAGGGTGAGGGCACTGAAGCTTTCTTT. This chain joins TRBV3-1 (or the pseudogene TRBV3-2) and TRBJ1-1, with D possibly matching TRBD1 (6 bases). V lost 6 bases to trimming and J lost 4 bases, with 12 bases between them. The germline CDR1 and CDR2 sequences are LGHDT and YNNKEL (reference sequence). This CDR3 spans 13 amino acids.

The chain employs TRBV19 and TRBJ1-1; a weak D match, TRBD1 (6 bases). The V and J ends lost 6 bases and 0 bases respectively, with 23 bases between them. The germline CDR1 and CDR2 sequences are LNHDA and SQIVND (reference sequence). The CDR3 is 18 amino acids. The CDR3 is CASSPARMTGYMNTEAFF. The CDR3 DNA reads TGTGCCAGTAGCCCGGCGAGAATGACAGGTTATATGAACACTGAAGCTTTCTTT.

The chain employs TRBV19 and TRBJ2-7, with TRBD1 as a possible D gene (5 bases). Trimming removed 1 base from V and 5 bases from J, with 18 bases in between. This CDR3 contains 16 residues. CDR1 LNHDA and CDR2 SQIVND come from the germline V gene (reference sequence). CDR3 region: CASSIGGSLPPNEQYF. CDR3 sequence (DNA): TGTGCCAGTAGTATAGGGGGCAGCTTACCGCCCAACGAGCAGTACTTC.

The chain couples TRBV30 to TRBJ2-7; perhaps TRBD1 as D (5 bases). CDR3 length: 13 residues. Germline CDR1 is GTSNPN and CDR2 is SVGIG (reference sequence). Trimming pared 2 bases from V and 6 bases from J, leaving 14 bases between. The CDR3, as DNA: TGTGCCTGGAGTCTAGGCCAGGGCGGCGAGCAGTACTTC. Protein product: CAWSLGQGGEQYF.

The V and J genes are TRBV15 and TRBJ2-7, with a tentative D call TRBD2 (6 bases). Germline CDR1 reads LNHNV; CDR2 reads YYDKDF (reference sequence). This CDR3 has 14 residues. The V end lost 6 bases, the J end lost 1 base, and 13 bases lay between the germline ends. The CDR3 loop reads CATRRGTDSYEQYF. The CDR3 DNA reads TGTGCCACCAGGCGGGGAACCGATTCCTACGAGCAGTACTTC.

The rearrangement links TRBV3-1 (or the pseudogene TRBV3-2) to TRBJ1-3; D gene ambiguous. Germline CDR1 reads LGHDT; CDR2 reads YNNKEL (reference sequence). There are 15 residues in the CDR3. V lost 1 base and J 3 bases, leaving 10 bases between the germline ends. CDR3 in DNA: TGTGCCAGCAGCCAAGCGGCAGGATGTGGAAACACCATATATTTT. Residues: CASSQAAGCGNTIYF.

The CDR3 nucleotides read TGTGCCAGCATCCGAGGATCTTGGGGACTTTATGGCTACACCTTC. It translates to CASIRGSWGLYGYTF. The chain recombines TRBV28 with TRBJ1-2; D is perhaps TRBD1 (5 bases). CDR1 MDHEN and CDR2 SYDVKM come from the germline V gene. V lost 7 bases, J lost 5 bases, and 20 bases lay in between. The CDR3 runs to 15 residues.

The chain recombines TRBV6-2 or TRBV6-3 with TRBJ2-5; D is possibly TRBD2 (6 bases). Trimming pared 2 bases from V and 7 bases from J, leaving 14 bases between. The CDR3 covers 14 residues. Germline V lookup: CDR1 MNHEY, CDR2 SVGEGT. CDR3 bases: TGTGCCAGCAGTTACCGAGCACGGGGAGGGACCCAGTACTTC. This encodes CASSYRARGGTQYF.

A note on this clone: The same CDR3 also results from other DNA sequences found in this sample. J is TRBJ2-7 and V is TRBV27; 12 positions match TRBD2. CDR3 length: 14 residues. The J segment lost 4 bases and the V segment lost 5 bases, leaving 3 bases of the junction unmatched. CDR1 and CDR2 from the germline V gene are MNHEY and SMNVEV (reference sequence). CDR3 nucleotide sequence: TGTGCCAGCAGTGGACTAGCGGGAAGGTACGAGCAGTACTTC. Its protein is CASSGLAGRYEQYF.

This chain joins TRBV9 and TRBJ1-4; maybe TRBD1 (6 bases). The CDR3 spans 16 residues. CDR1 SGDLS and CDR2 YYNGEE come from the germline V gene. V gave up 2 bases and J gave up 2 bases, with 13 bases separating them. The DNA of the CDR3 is TGTGCCAGCAGCGTTTCCGGCACAGGGACTAATGAAAAACTGTTTTTT. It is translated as CASSVSGTGTNEKLFF.

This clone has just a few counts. The CDR3 region is CATSREPTGSGNTIYF. The CDR3 DNA reads TGTGCCACCAGCAGAGAACCCACCGGCTCTGGAAACACCATATATTTT. J is TRBJ1-3 and V is TRBV15; D unclear. V lost 0 bases to trimming and J lost 0 bases, with 9 bases between them. Germline V gene data show CDR1 as LNHNV and CDR2 as YYDKDF (reference sequence). CDR3 length equals 16 residues.

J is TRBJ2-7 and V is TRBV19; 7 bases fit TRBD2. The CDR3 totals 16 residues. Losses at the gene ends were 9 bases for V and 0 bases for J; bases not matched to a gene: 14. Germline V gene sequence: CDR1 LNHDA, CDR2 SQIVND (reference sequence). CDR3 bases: TGTGCCAGCCAGGTGTGGGGCGGGAGCGACTCCTACGAGCAGTACTTC. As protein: CASQVWGGSDSYEQYF.

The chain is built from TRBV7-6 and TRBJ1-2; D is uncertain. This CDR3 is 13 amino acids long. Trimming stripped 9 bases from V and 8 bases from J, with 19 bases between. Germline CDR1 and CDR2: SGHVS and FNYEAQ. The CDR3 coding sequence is TGTGCCAGTTCTCGACTTCGGGAAATGGGCTACACCTTC. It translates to CASSRLREMGYTF.

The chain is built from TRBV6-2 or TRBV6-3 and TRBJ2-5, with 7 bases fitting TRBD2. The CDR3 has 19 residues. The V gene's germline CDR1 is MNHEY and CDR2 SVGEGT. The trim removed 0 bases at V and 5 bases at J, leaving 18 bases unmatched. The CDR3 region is CASSYSKSTPAQAGETQYF. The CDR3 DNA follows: TGTGCCAGCAGTTACTCGAAATCGACGCCAGCTCAAGCGGGGGAGACCCAGTACTTC.

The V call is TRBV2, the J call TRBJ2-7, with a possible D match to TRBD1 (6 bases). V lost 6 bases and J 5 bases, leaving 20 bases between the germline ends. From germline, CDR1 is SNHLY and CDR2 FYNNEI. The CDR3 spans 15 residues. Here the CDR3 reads CASRNGQPVRDEQYF. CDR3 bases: TGTGCCAGCAGAAACGGACAGCCAGTACGGGACGAGCAGTACTTC.

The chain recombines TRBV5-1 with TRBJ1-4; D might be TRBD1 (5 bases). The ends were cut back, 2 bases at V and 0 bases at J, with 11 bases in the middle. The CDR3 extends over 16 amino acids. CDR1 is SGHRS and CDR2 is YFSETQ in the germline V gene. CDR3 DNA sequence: TGCGCCAGCAGCTTAGGGGCCCTTGCAACTAATGAAAAACTGTTTTTT. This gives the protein CASSLGALATNEKLFF.

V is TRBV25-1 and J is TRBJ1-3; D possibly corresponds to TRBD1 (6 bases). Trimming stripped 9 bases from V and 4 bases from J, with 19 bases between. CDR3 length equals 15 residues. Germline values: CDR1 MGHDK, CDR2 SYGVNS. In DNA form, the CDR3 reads TGTGCCAGTCTTTCTCAGGGGTTCTTGGGAAACACCATATATTTT. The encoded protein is CASLSQGFLGNTIYF.